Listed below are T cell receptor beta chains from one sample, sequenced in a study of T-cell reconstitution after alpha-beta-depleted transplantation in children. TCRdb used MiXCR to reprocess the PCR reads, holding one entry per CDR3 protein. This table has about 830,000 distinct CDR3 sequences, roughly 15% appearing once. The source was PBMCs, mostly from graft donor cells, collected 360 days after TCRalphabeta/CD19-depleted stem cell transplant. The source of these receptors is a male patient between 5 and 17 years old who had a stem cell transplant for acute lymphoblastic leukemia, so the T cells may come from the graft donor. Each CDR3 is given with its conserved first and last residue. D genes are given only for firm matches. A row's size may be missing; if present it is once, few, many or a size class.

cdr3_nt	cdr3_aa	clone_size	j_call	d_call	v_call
TGCAGTGCTAGATCGGGGTTTAACACTGAAGCTTTCTTT	CSARSGFNTEAFF	.	TRBJ1-1	.	TRBV20-1
TGTGCCAGCAGGACGACGCTTGAACCCACCGGGGAGCTGTTTTTT	CASRTTLEPTGELFF	.	TRBJ2-2	.	TRBV2
TGTGCCAGCAGCTTGGACAGCCCATTACATGAGCAGTTCTTC	CASSLDSPLHEQFF	.	TRBJ2-1	.	TRBV7-9
TGTGCCAGCTCACCACTTCCGGACAGCCAAGAGACCCAGTACTTC	CASSPLPDSQETQYF	few	TRBJ2-5	.	TRBV18
TGCGCCAGCAGCCGGTCTACGTCTAACACCGGGGAGCTGTTTTTT	CASSRSTSNTGELFF	.	TRBJ2-2	.	TRBV5-1
TGTGCCAGCAGCCGAAGGGACAACACAGATACGCAGTATTTT	CASSRRDNTDTQYF	.	TRBJ2-3	.	TRBV14
TGTGCCAGCAGCTTCAGTCCCCTAGCATCCAAAGAGACCCAGTACTTC	CASSFSPLASKETQYF	.	TRBJ2-5	.	TRBV5-6
TGCAGTGCCCGACTCACCGCCACCTCAGATACGCAGTATTTT	CSARLTATSDTQYF	.	TRBJ2-3	.	TRBV20-1
TGTGCCAGCAGCCCGAGGGGGAATACGCAGTATTTT	CASSPRGNTQYF	few	TRBJ2-3	.	TRBV7-9
TGCGCCAGCAGCTTGGCAGGGAAGCCCTCCTACTATGGCTACACCTTC	CASSLAGKPSYYGYTF	few	TRBJ1-2	.	TRBV5-1
TGTGCCAGCAGTTACTCTCTTAGCGGGACGAACACCGGGGAGCTGTTTTTT	CASSYSLSGTNTGELFF	.	TRBJ2-2	TRBD2	TRBV6-5
TGTGCCAGCAGCCCAGGGGAATACGCCTACGAGCAGTACTTC	CASSPGEYAYEQYF	.	TRBJ2-7	.	TRBV7-9
TGTGCCAGCAGCCAAAAGGGGGGACAGGGGGAGAATGAGCAGTTCTTC	CASSQKGGQGENEQFF	few	TRBJ2-1	.	TRBV21-1
TGTGCCAGCAGCTTAGGAATCGGGGAAAAACTGTTTTTT	CASSLGIGEKLFF	few	TRBJ1-4	.	TRBV7-6
TGTGCCACCAGCAGACCCGACAGGGGCTACTACGAGCAGTACTTC	CATSRPDRGYYEQYF	.	TRBJ2-7	TRBD1	TRBV15
TGTGCCACCCAAGGGGACCCCACTGAAGCTTTCTTT	CATQGDPTEAFF	.	TRBJ1-1	.	TRBV7-9
TGCAGTGCCCCCCGGACAGGAACCTACGAGCAGTACTTC	CSAPRTGTYEQYF	many	TRBJ2-7	TRBD1	TRBV20-1
TGCGCCAGCAGCCAAGAAAGGGCTGTGGGCAATCAGCCCCAGCATTTT	CASSQERAVGNQPQHF	few	TRBJ1-5	.	TRBV4-1